This is a list of T cell receptor beta chains from one sample in a study of radiotherapy plus CTLA-4 blockade in lung cancer. Produced via immunoSEQ multiplex PCR; TCRdb's table is partial and in-frame only. Of about 38,000 clones listed, about 73% were seen once; the top ten hold 8% to 9%. The sample consisted of peripheral blood, taken from a patient treated with radiotherapy plus ipilimumab. The receptors originated from a human donor with non-small cell lung cancer who had stable disease on radiotherapy plus ipilimumab. The CDR3 runs from the conserved cysteine through the conserved F or W. The D gene is left open where the match is weak.

NA,TRBV9,14,CASSVALNYNEQFF
NA,TRBV5-1,13,CASSWGVTPEAFF
TRBD1,TRBV5-8,13,CASSRRTGWGAFF
NA,TRBV5-1,15,CATKDSLSGANVLTF
NA,TRBV6-1,16,CASSEAGTHTDSPLHF
NA,TRBV2,12,CASSVGSGTQYF
NA,TRBV27,17,CASSLKSWGDRDTEAFF
TRBD2,TRBV7-3,15,CASSRGLAVGGELFF
NA,TRBV28,12,CASSLYSREAFF
NA,TRBV6-6,14,CASSGHYSNQPQHF
NA,TRBV7-3,17,CASSSGVGGATYNEQFF
NA,TRBV25-1,11,CASSRGTEAFF
NA,TRBV18,15,CASSPPQGRTDTQYF
NA,TRBV27,14,CASSGGRTGNTIYF
NA,TRBV11-2,17,CASSQFPKAGENTEAFF
TRBD2,TRBV9,17,CASRSGGAGSGANVLTF
NA,TRBV28,13,CASSFVLKQPQHF
NA,TRBV14,15,CASSQVGSYNSPLHF
NA,TRBV28,15,CASSLMAGGRDEQFF
TRBD1,TRBV6-5,16,CASSYSSGTGKETQYF
NA,TRBV7-9,12,CASSEVGGTQYF
NA,TRBV7-2,12,CASSLEGNGYTF
NA,TRBV7-6,16,CASSLSRRENTGELFF
TRBD1,TRBV2,13,CASRQGAREKLFF
NA,TRBV7-9,15,CASSSYPTANYGYTF
TRBD1,TRBV4-3,17,CASSQDRGTGNTGELSF
NA,TRBV10-1,13,CASSELEGTEAFF
NA,TRBV6-1,15,CASSEGVGGSDEQFF
NA,TRBV7-9,15,CASSLVREYYNEQFF
NA,TRBV6-1,11,CASRSSYEQYF
NA,TRBV5-4,15,CASSSFGAATDTQYF
NA,TRBV25-1,13,CVSSYDGNQPQHF
TRBD1,TRBV25-1,14,CASSTTTGIETQYF
NA,TRBV4-1,17,CASSQDWNPSLGSPLHF
NA,TRBV19,12,CASSPGSYGYTF
TRBD1,TRBV6-4,15,CASSDGQGETGELFF
NA,TRBV6-5,15,CASSPSAGSNSPLHF
TRBD2,TRBV6-4,18,CASSDSSSGGENTGELFF
NA,TRBV4-3,11,CASSQENEQFF
NA,TRBV6-1,13,CASSEYDREKLFF
NA,TRBV9,15,CASSVTSGVSYEQYF
NA,TRBV7-8,14,CASSPAIRNTEAFF
NA,TRBV7-8,14,CASSLLTRDTEAFF
NA,TRBV6-1,13,CATQALSTDTQYF
NA,TRBV5-6,15,CASSLGSQGGTEAFF
NA,TRBV7-8,15,CASSLGPTSGNTIYF
NA,TRBV12-5,15,CASAPTGATNEKLFF
TRBD1,TRBV11-3,15,CASSFGTGNTGELFF
NA,TRBV6-6,13,CASSPDSNEKLFF
NA,TRBV2,13,CASSPPETGELFF
NA,TRBV23-1,15,CASSQSGQSNEKLFF
NA,TRBV18,17,CASSSSSSARGGETQYF